Described below is a single T cell receptor beta chain sequence and its context. Its specificity is unknown. The method was immunoSEQ multiplex PCR; TCRdb's version includes in-frame clones alone and lacks a portion of them. Of 5,700 or so clones listed, about 65% are singletons. The sample is drawn from a study of CD8 T cell repertoires and HIV-1 epitope variants. The sequence came from a male donor with HIV. Input material: cultured CD8+ T cells derived from PBMCs.

The CDR3 nucleotides read TGTGCCAGCAGGGGGACAGGGGGCACTGAGCAGTTCTTC. It specifies CASRGTGGTEQFF. The rearrangement uses TRBV2 and TRBJ2-1; TRBD1 aligns across 12 bases. The CDR3 spans 13 residues. J gave up 9 bases and V 6 bases, and 3 bases lay outside the gene matches. Germline loops: CDR1 SNHLY, CDR2 FYNNEI. The full variable domain, with the rest looked up from reference TRBV2 and TRBJ2-1, is EPEVTQTPSHQVTQMGQEVILRCVPISNHLYFYWYRQILGQKVEFLVSFYNNEISEKSEIFDDQFSVERPDGSNFTLKIRSTKLEDSAMYFCASRGTGGTEQFFGPGTRLTVL.